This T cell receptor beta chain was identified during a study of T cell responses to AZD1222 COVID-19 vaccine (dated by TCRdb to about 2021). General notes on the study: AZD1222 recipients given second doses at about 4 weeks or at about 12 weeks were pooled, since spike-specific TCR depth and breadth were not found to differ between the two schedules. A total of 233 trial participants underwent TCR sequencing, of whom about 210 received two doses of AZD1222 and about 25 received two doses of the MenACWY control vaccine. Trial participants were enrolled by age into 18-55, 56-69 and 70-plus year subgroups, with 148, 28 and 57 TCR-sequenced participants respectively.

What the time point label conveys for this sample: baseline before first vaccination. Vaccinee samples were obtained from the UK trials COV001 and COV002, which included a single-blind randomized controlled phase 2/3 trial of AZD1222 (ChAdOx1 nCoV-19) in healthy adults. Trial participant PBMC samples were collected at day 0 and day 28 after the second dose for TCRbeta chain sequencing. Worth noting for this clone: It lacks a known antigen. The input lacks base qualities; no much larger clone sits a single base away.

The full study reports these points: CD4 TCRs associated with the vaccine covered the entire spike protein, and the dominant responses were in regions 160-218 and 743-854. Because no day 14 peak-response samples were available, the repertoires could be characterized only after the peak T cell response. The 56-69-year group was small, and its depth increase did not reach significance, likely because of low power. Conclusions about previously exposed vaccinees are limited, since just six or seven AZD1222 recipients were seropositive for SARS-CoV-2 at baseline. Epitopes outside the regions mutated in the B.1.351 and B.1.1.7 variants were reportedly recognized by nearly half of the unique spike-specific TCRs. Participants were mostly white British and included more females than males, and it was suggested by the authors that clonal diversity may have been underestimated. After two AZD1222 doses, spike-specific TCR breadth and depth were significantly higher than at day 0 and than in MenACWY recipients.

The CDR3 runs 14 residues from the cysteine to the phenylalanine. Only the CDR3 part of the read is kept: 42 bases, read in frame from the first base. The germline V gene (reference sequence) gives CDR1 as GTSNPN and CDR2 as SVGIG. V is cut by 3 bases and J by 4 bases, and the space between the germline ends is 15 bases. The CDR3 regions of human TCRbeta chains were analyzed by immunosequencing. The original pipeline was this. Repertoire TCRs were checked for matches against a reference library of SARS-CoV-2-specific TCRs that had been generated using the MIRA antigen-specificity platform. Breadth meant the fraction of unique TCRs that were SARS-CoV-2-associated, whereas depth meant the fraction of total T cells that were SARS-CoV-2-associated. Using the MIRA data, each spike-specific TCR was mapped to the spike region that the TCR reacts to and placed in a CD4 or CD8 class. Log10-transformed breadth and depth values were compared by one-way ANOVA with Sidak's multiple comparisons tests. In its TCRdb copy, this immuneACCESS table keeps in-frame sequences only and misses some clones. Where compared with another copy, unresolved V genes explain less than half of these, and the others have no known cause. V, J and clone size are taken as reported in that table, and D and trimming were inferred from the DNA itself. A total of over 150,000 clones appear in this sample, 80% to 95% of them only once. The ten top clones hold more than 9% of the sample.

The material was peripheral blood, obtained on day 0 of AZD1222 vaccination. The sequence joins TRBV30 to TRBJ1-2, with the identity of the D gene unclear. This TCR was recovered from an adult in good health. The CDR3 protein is CAWSPYSEFYGYTF. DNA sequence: TGTGCCTGGAGCCCCTACTCCGAGTTCTATGGCTACACCTTC.